This entry describes one TCR beta chain. The sample is drawn from a study of blood T cell repertoires in COVID-19. Germline V gene sequence: CDR1 SGHRS, CDR2 YFSETQ. Trimming cost V 4 bases and J 3 bases, with 28 bases left between them. The CDR3 sequence is 19 residues long. Clones were sequenced by immunoSEQ multiplex PCR, and TCRdb holds only the in-frame ones, with some missing. The sample has a few hundred thousand clones, more than 65% seen once. One Seattle source followed patients from active infection through their disease course. The material sequenced was peripheral blood. The receptor comes from a person between 70 and 80 years old with COVID-19, enrolled during active disease. V and J are TRBV5-1 and TRBJ1-2; possibly TRBD1 for D (6 bases). CDR3: CASSAQGPRAGSPYYGYTF. For the CDR3, the DNA is TGCGCCAGCAGCGCACAGGGCCCGCGCGCCGGCTCTCCGTACTATGGCTACACCTTC.